Described below is a single T cell receptor beta chain sequence and its context. Its antigen is unknown. This CDR3 region has 15 residues. The V gene end was trimmed by 6 bases and the J gene end by 8 bases; junction bases not matched to a gene: 14. Germline V gene data show CDR1 as MNHEY and CDR2 as SVGAGI. Into CD45RA+ naive and CD45RA-negative memory subsets, the CD4+ cells were split. The table came from immunoSEQ multiplex PCR; TCRdb's copy has only in-frame clones and leaves some out. The data contain about 1.5 million clones, roughly 96% of them singletons. The data derive from a study of shared clonotypes between healthy human individuals. In the study overall: The donor pool was made up of a couple of women and a few men aged 18 to 49. Study outcomes and limitations: It was anticipated that sequencing depth would influence how many clonotypes donors shared.

The rearrangement joins TRBV6-5 to TRBJ1-2, with TRBD1 matching over 8 bases. The sequenced sample consisted of naive CD4+ T cells sorted from blood. Subset: CD45RA+ positively selected. This sequence was found in a young man in good health. CDR3 residues: CASSRPPTGVNGYTF. CDR3 sequence (DNA): TGTGCCAGCAGCCGCCCCCCGACAGGGGTCAACGGCTACACCTTC.